Shown below are 30 T cell receptor beta chains from a single sample sequenced in a study of cytomegalovirus exposure and HLA in healthy donors. 13 Jbeta primers and 60 Vbeta primers were used for the PCR. Some clones are missing from TCRdb's copy, which holds only in-frame ones; the method was immunoSEQ multiplex PCR. Among over 65,000 clones listed, roughly two thirds were seen once. The specimen was PBMCs. The receptor source for this set is a woman aged 45-65 years in good health and CMV-seropositive.

A note on this clone: This sample includes further DNA sequences coding for the same CDR3. The gene calls are TRBV28 and TRBJ2-1; 7 bases are a match to TRBD2. After removal of 6 bases from V and 4 bases from J, the junction contained 3 bases not matched to a gene. CDR1 is MDHEN and CDR2 is SYDVKM in the germline V gene. The CDR3 totals 13 residues. The CDR3 sequence: CASSGGTYNEQFF. CDR3 sequence (DNA): TGTGCCAGCAGCGGGGGGACGTACAATGAGCAGTTCTTC.

This clone was seen just once. The CDR3 nucleotides read TGTGCCAGCAGCCAGGACAGGGATTCACCCCTCCACTTT. It yields the protein CASSQDRDSPLHF. The rearrangement uses TRBV5-4 and TRBJ1-6; 8 bases are a match to TRBD1. The CDR3 is made up of 13 amino acids. CDR1 is SGHNT and CDR2 is YYREEE in the germline V gene (reference sequence). The ends lost 4 bases at V and 8 bases at J; junction bases unmatched: 2.

V usage is TRBV5-1 and J usage is TRBJ2-5, with a tentative D call TRBD2 (6 bases). Germline assignment: CDR1 SGHRS and CDR2 YFSETQ. The V and J ends lost 4 bases and 0 bases respectively, with 13 bases between them. The CDR3 length is 15 residues. The CDR3 here is CASSRDSLYQETQYF. DNA for the CDR3: TGCGCCAGCAGCCGGGACTCCCTGTACCAAGAGACCCAGTACTTC. Full variable domain (rest looked up from reference TRBV5-1 and TRBJ2-5): KAGVTQTPRYLIKTRGQQVTLSCSPISGHRSVSWYQQTPGQGLQFLFEYFSETQRNKGNFPGRFSGRQFSNSRSEMNVSTLELGDSALYLCASSRDSLYQETQYFGPGTRLLVL.

Turning to this clone: Within the sample, other DNA sequences also encode this same CDR3. This sequence joins TRBV5-1 and TRBJ2-3; D remains ambiguous. The CDR3 is 12 amino acids. The V and J ends lost 0 bases and 6 bases respectively, with 5 bases between them. The germline CDR1 and CDR2 sequences are SGHRS and YFSETQ. CDR3 protein: CASSLAVDTQYF. The DNA for the CDR3 is TGCGCCAGCAGCTTGGCGGTGGATACGCAGTATTTT. Complete variable domain (other parts from reference TRBV5-1 and TRBJ2-3): KAGVTQTPRYLIKTRGQQVTLSCSPISGHRSVSWYQQTPGQGLQFLFEYFSETQRNKGNFPGRFSGRQFSNSRSEMNVSTLELGDSALYLCASSLAVDTQYFGPGTRLTVL.

The chain couples TRBV2 to TRBJ2-1; a possible D gene is TRBD1 (6 bases). The ends were cut back, 6 bases at V and 9 bases at J, with 18 bases in the middle. The CDR3 contains 14 residues. Germline CDR1 and CDR2: SNHLY and FYNNEI. CDR3 in DNA: TGTGCCAGCAGCAGAAAGGTGGGGGCGCCTGAGCAGTTCTTC. This gives the protein CASSRKVGAPEQFF. Based on the CDR3 plus reference TRBV2 and TRBJ2-1, the full variable domain is EPEVTQTPSHQVTQMGQEVILRCVPISNHLYFYWYRQILGQKVEFLVSFYNNEISEKSEIFDDQFSVERPDGSNFTLKIRSTKLEDSAMYFCASSRKVGAPEQFFGPGTRLTVL.

This rearrangement joins TRBV2 to TRBJ2-7; possibly TRBD1 for D (6 bases). CDR1 and CDR2 (germline): SNHLY, FYNNEI. The CDR3 has 12 residues. With 6 bases removed from V and 9 bases from J, the gap between germline ends came to 15 bases. CDR3 nucleotide sequence: TGTGCCAGCAGCGTAACAGGGTCACGGCAGTACGTC. It translates to CASSVTGSRQYV.

This chain joins TRBV6-6 and TRBJ1-2, with D possibly matching TRBD1 (6 bases). CDR3 length equals 14 residues. Germline CDR1 MNHNY, CDR2 SVGAGI (reference sequence). Trimming shortened V by 5 bases and J by 4 bases, and 14 bases separated the two germline ends. The DNA for the CDR3 is TGTGCCAGCAGTAGACCACAGGGCGGCTATGGCTACACCTTC. Translation: CASSRPQGGYGYTF.

The J gene is TRBJ2-2, the V gene TRBV7-2; tentatively, D is TRBD1 (5 bases). The CDR3 is 15 amino acids. The germline CDR1 and CDR2 sequences are SGHTA and FQGNSA. The V and J ends lost 1 base and 1 base respectively, with 7 bases between them. CDR3 sequence: CASSLGTLNTGELFF. Here the CDR3 DNA reads TGTGCCAGCAGCTTAGGGACACTGAACACCGGGGAGCTGTTTTTT.

The rearrangement links TRBV4-2 to TRBJ1-2; possibly TRBD1 for D (6 bases). V lost 2 bases, J lost 2 bases, and 18 bases lay in between. Per the germline V gene, CDR1 is LGHNA and CDR2 is YNFKEQ. The CDR3 length is 17 residues. In DNA form, the CDR3 reads TGTGCCAGCAGCCAACCTACAGGGTACAGGCTCAACTATGGCTACACCTTC. This gives the protein CASSQPTGYRLNYGYTF.

The CDR3 bases are TGTGCCAGCAGTGGGGTCGGGGGTGGCTCCTACAATGAGCAGTTCTTC. Translating it yields CASSGVGGGSYNEQFF. The chain combines TRBV2 with TRBJ2-1, with a tentative D call TRBD2 (6 bases). CDR1 is SNHLY, CDR2 FYNNEI, per germline. V gave up 4 bases and J gave up 0 bases, with 13 bases separating them. This CDR3 comprises 16 residues.

CDR3 residues: CASLGGTTSTDTQYF. The DNA of the CDR3 is TGTGCCAGTTTGGGGGGAACCACTAGCACAGATACGCAGTATTTT. The chain recombines TRBV7-9 with TRBJ2-3, with a tentative D call TRBD2 (6 bases). V lost 9 bases to trimming and J lost 0 bases, with 16 bases between them. The germline CDR1 and CDR2 sequences are SEHNR and FQNEAQ (reference sequence). The length of the CDR3 is 15 residues.

This clone was observed a handful of times. The chain links TRBV27 to TRBJ1-1; a possible D gene is TRBD1 (6 bases). V was clipped by 6 bases and J by 0 bases, with 11 bases between them. CDR1 and CDR2 from the germline V gene are MNHEY and SMNVEV (reference sequence). The CDR3 has 14 amino acids. The CDR3 region is CASSPQGLNTEAFF. The DNA for the CDR3 is TGTGCCAGCAGCCCTCAGGGGTTGAACACTGAAGCTTTCTTT.

V usage is TRBV4-1 and J usage is TRBJ2-5, with D possibly TRBD1 on 6 matching bases. V was clipped by 4 bases and J by 2 bases, with 17 bases between them. This CDR3 comprises 16 residues. CDR1 and CDR2 (germline): MGHRA, YSYEKL. The CDR3 nucleotides read TGCGCCAGCAGCCTCCAGGGGCCCTTGGGGCAAGAGACCCAGTACTTC. It is translated as CASSLQGPLGQETQYF.

The chain couples TRBV19 to TRBJ2-1; unclear D gene. Germline values: CDR1 LNHDA, CDR2 SQIVND (reference sequence). The CDR3 contains 15 residues. V was clipped by 3 bases and J by 0 bases, with 9 bases between them. The CDR3 DNA reads TGTGCCAGTAGTATTGCGGTCGGCTCCTACAATGAGCAGTTCTTC. Translating it yields CASSIAVGSYNEQFF.

This clone was seen a few times. This chain uses TRBV6-5 with TRBJ1-2, with no clear D. The germline V gene encodes CDR1 MNHEY and CDR2 SVGAGI. This CDR3 is 13 amino acids long. V was cut by 0 bases and J by 2 bases, with 4 bases left in between. DNA of the CDR3: TGTGCCAGCAGTTACTCTAAAAACTATGGCTACACCTTC. The encoded protein is CASSYSKNYGYTF.

The J gene is TRBJ2-3, the V gene TRBV10-2; 8 nucleotides align to TRBD1. The germline V gene has CDR1 WSHSY and CDR2 SAAADI. This CDR3 is built from 12 residues. Trimming took 5 bases from V and 9 from J; bases not matched to a gene: 4. The CDR3 DNA reads TGCGCCAGCAGTCTCGGACAGGGAACGCAGTATTTT. Its translation: CASSLGQGTQYF.

The chain couples TRBV6-1 to TRBJ1-6; TRBD1 might be the D (5 bases). The CDR3 covers 14 residues. Trimming removed 10 bases from V and 7 bases from J, with 17 bases in between. Germline CDR1 MNHNS, CDR2 SASEGT. DNA for the CDR3: TGTGCCATCTGGGGGGGGAATGCGAATTCACCCCTCCACTTT. Translated: CAIWGGNANSPLHF.

This clone was counted a few times. The J gene is TRBJ2-4, the V gene TRBV7-2; possibly TRBD1 for D (5 bases). CDR3 length equals 14 residues. Per germline, CDR1 SGHTA and CDR2 FQGNSA. Between the trimmed V and J ends, which lost 1 base and 8 bases, there was a span of 12 bases. The CDR3 reads CASSLVGRVDIQYF. The CDR3 DNA reads TGTGCCAGCAGCTTAGTTGGCAGGGTGGACATTCAGTACTTC.

The chain employs TRBV6-6 and TRBJ1-5; no clear D gene. CDR1 is MNHNY and CDR2 is SVGAGI in the germline V gene (reference sequence). There are 12 residues in the CDR3. V shed 4 bases and J shed 3 bases, with 4 bases lying between them. DNA of the CDR3: TGTGCCAGCAGTTCAAACAATCAGCCCCAGCATTTT. Translating gives CASSSNNQPQHF.

This rearrangement joins TRBV6-5 to TRBJ2-5; TRBD2 is a possible D gene (6 bases). V shed 10 bases and J shed 3 bases, with 15 bases lying between them. The CDR3 sequence is 13 residues long. Germline V gene sequence: CDR1 MNHEY, CDR2 SVGAGI. The CDR3 DNA sequence: TGTGCCACCTCGACCAGGACTAAAGAGACCCAGTACTTC. Its translation is CATSTRTKETQYF.

Details on this clone: Other DNA sequences of this sample code for an identical CDR3. This chain uses TRBV5-1 with TRBJ2-3, with TRBD2 matching 10 bases. This CDR3 region has 16 residues. The V and J ends lost 0 bases and 1 base, in that order; junction bases with no gene match: 2. Germline assignment: CDR1 SGHRS and CDR2 YFSETQ. Here the CDR3 reads CASSLALAGGTDTQYF. CDR3 DNA: TGCGCCAGCAGCTTGGCTCTAGCGGGGGGCACAGATACGCAGTATTTT.

The chain combines TRBV9 with TRBJ1-2; perhaps TRBD1 as D (5 bases). CDR3 length equals 14 residues. Between the trimmed V and J ends, which lost 0 bases and 3 bases, there was a span of 9 bases. The germline V gene has CDR1 SGDLS and CDR2 YYNGEE. The CDR3 coding sequence is TGTGCCAGCAGCGTAGAGTCAGGGCACTATGGCTACACCTTC. Translation: CASSVESGHYGYTF. Variable domain in full (rest from reference TRBV9 and TRBJ1-2): DSGVTQTPKHLITATGQRVTLRCSPRSGDLSVYWYQQSLDQGLQFLIQYYNGEERAKGNILERFSAQQFPDLHSELNLSSLELGDSALYFCASSVESGHYGYTFGSGTRLTVV.

V is TRBV9 and J is TRBJ2-1; 7 bases line up with TRBD1. The CDR3 sequence is 13 residues long. V was pared by 2 bases and J by 4 bases, with 0 bases of the junction left unmatched. Per germline, CDR1 SGDLS and CDR2 YYNGEE. DNA of the CDR3: TGTGCCAGCAGCGTGGGACAGTACAATGAGCAGTTCTTC. Translation: CASSVGQYNEQFF.

This chain links TRBV6-1 with TRBJ1-1, with 8 nucleotides matching TRBD1. The CDR3 is made up of 15 amino acids. CDR1 and CDR2 (germline): MNHNS, SASEGT. V was pared by 5 bases and J by 5 bases, with 10 bases of the junction left unmatched. CDR3 coding DNA: TGTGCCAGCAGTCGACCTGGACAGGGAAGGACTGAAGCTTTCTTT. Translating gives CASSRPGQGRTEAFF.

The rearrangement joins TRBV6-5 to TRBJ2-2, with D perhaps matching TRBD1 (5 bases). V lost 7 bases, J lost 5 bases, and 14 bases lay in between. CDR1 and CDR2 from the germline V gene are MNHEY and SVGAGI. The length of the CDR3 is 14 residues. The CDR3 loop is CASNAGFGTGELFF. As DNA, the CDR3 is TGTGCCAGCAACGCAGGGTTTGGAACCGGGGAGCTGTTTTTT.

This chain uses TRBV20-1 with TRBJ1-4, with TRBD1 matching over 8 bases. Trimming at V came to 6 bases and at J to 10 bases, leaving 4 bases not matched to a gene. The germline V gene has CDR1 DFQATT and CDR2 SNEGSKA (reference sequence). This CDR3 spans 11 amino acids. CDR3 nucleotides: TGCAGTGCCTATGGGACAGGAAAACTGTTTTTT. This translates into CSAYGTGKLFF.

CDR3 in DNA: TGTGCTAGTGGTCAACAAGGGACAGTTAATTCACCCCTCCACTTT. Its translation is CASGQQGTVNSPLHF. The chain employs TRBV12-5 and TRBJ1-6; TRBD1 matches 7 bases. The junction had 7 bases not matched to a gene; V was cut back by 5 bases and J by 6 bases. Germline CDR1 is LGHNT and CDR2 is FRNRAP. The CDR3 runs to 15 residues.

V usage is TRBV27 and J usage is TRBJ1-6, with TRBD1 identical over 12 bases. The CDR3 sequence is 14 residues long. Germline trimming cut 6 bases from V and 10 bases from J; bases unmatched to any gene: 4. Germline V gives CDR1 MNHEY, CDR2 SMNVEV (reference sequence). CDR3 in amino acids: CASRGTGGWSPLHF. CDR3 DNA: TGTGCCAGCAGAGGGACAGGGGGCTGGTCACCCCTCCACTTT.

On this clone itself: This sample also contains other DNA sequences that code for the same CDR3. The chain uses TRBV7-9 and TRBJ1-2; D is unclear. CDR1 and CDR2 (germline): SEHNR, FQNEAQ (reference sequence). The CDR3 is 14 residues long. V lost 1 base, J lost 0 bases, and 6 bases lay in between. CDR3 sequence (DNA): TGTGCCAGCAGCTTAGAGGCGGCTAACTATGGCTACACCTTC. Translation gives CASSLEAANYGYTF.

This clone came up a few times. The chain carries TRBV6-5 and TRBJ1-1; no definite D call. This CDR3 is 14 amino acids long. Trimming left V 5 bases short and J 1 base short, with 11 bases between. The germline V gene has CDR1 MNHEY and CDR2 SVGAGI. Here the CDR3 reads CASSPDMWNTEAFF. The CDR3 DNA follows: TGTGCCAGCAGTCCCGACATGTGGAACACTGAAGCTTTCTTT.